The TCR beta chain described here comes from a study of T cell responses to AZD1222 COVID-19 vaccine. Study-wide results and caveats: Scientists sampled the repertoires only once the peak T cell response had passed. There were mostly white British donors and more females than males, and clonal diversity was possibly underestimated.

Notes on this clone: The antigen is undetermined.

Germline loops: CDR1 LNHDA, CDR2 SQIVND (reference sequence). Unmatched junction bases numbered 17, after V lost 1 base and J lost 3 bases. CDR3 length: 20 residues. The protocol was immunoSEQ multiplex PCR, while the TCRdb copy is restricted to in-frame clones and leaves out a portion. Among some 97,000 clones listed, about 87% were seen once. The material sequenced was peripheral blood, taken on day 0 of AZD1222 vaccination. The V and J genes are TRBV19 and TRBJ2-1; 8 nucleotides agree with TRBD2. This clonotype originated in an adult in good health. In nucleotides, the CDR3 is TGTGCCAGTAGTATAGTGTCCGGGACTAGAACTAGGGAAGACTACAATGAGCAGTTCTTC. It translates to CASSIVSGTRTREDYNEQFF.